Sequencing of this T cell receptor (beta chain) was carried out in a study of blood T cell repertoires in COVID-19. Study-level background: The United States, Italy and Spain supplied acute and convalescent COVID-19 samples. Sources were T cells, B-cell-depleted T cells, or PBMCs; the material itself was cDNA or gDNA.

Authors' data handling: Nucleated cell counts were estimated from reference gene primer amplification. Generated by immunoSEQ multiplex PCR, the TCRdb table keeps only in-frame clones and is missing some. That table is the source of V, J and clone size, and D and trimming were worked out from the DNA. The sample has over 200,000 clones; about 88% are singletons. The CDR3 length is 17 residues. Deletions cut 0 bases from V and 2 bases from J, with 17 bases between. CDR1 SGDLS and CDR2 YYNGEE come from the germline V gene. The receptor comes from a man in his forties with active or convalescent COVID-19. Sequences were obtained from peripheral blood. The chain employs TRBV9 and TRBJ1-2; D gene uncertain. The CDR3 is CASSVGLGSYLNYGYTF. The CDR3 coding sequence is TGTGCCAGCAGCGTAGGCCTAGGGAGCTATCTCAACTATGGCTACACCTTC.